This passage covers 14 T cell receptor beta chains from one sample sequenced in a study of identical twins. Each CDR3 protein gets one entry after TCRdb re-called the 5' RACE reads with MiXCR. The table has approximately 410,000 distinct CDR3 sequences, roughly 18% seen once. Sequencing was done on a sample of naive T cells sorted from blood. These receptors were obtained from a man aged 45-60 years in good health.

The J gene is TRBJ2-3, the V gene TRBV7-2; D possibly corresponds to TRBD2 (5 bases). CDR3 size: 14 residues. V was cut by 1 base and J by 5 bases, with 10 bases left in between. Germline values: CDR1 SGHTA, CDR2 FQGNSA. The CDR3 region is CASSLETNVDTQYF. The CDR3 nucleotides read TGTGCCAGCAGCTTAGAGACTAATGTAGATACGCAGTATTTT.

The chain combines TRBV5-5 with TRBJ2-3; tentatively, D is TRBD2 (6 bases). The V gene lost 4 bases and the J gene lost 2 bases, with 14 bases spanning the gap. This CDR3 has 15 amino acids. From germline, CDR1 is SGHKS and CDR2 YYEKEE (reference sequence). CDR3 protein: CASSPLAGNTDTQYF. The CDR3 DNA reads as TGTGCCAGCAGCCCCCTGGCGGGAAACACAGATACGCAGTATTTT. Full variable domain (remainder filled in from reference TRBV5-5 and TRBJ2-3): DAGVTQSPTHLIKTRGQQVTLRCSPISGHKSVSWYQQVLGQGPQFIFQYYEKEERGRGNFPDRFSARQFPNYSSELNVNALLLGDSALYLCASSPLAGNTDTQYFGPGTRLTVL.

V usage is TRBV11-2 and J usage is TRBJ2-2, with D hard to call. Germline V gene lookup returns CDR1 SGHAT and CDR2 FQNNGV. Deletions cut 3 bases from V and 8 bases from J, with 22 bases between. There are 17 residues in the CDR3. The CDR3 nucleotides read TGTGCCAGCAGCTTTGATGCCTTGGCTAGACCGTCTGGGGAGCTGTTTTTT. It specifies CASSFDALARPSGELFF.

The chain links TRBV6-5 to TRBJ2-7, with D uncertain. V was shortened by 4 bases and J by 2 bases, with 12 bases between the two germline ends. CDR3 length equals 14 residues. Germline CDR1 reads MNHEY; CDR2 reads SVGAGI. DNA for the CDR3: TGTGCCAGCAGTTCGCGACTCTCCACCTACGAGCAGTACTTC. This encodes CASSSRLSTYEQYF.

This clonotype was seen at least ten times. The CDR3 spells CSVKPGATHYEQYF. The CDR3 DNA is TGCAGTGTTAAACCGGGGGCCACCCACTACGAGCAGTACTTC. The chain uses TRBV20-1 and TRBJ2-7; D possibly uses TRBD1 or TRBD2 (6 bases each). The CDR3 runs to 14 residues. Germline CDR1 is DFQATT and CDR2 is SNEGSKA (reference sequence). Trimming shortened V by 7 bases and J by 3 bases, and 19 bases separated the two germline ends.

This clonotype was detected ten times or more. CDR3 sequence: CASYRLGLGKLFF. In nucleotides, the CDR3 is TGCGCCAGTTACAGGCTGGGGCTGGGAAAACTGTTTTTT. This chain joins TRBV10-2 and TRBJ1-4; a possible D gene is TRBD1 (5 bases). The V end was cut by 9 bases, the J end by 10 bases, with 18 bases between. Germline V gene data show CDR1 as WSHSY and CDR2 as SAAADI. This CDR3 is 13 amino acids long.

This clonotype has a count of ten or more. V is TRBV2 and J is TRBJ2-3, with 13 bases lining up with TRBD2. The CDR3 consists of 14 residues. V was pared by 10 bases and J by 6 bases, with 7 bases of the junction left unmatched. Looked up from germline, CDR1 is SNHLY and CDR2 is FYNNEI. The CDR3 region has the DNA TGTGCCACCGGGACTAGCGGGGCGAGGGATACGCAGTATTTT. It encodes CATGTSGARDTQYF.

This clonotype was seen at least ten times. The rearrangement uses TRBV20-1 and TRBJ1-1, with 9 bases matching TRBD1. The V segment lost 1 base and the J segment 7 bases; nucleotides outside the gene matches: 1. CDR3 size: 12 residues. Germline lookup yields CDR1 DFQATT and CDR2 SNEGSKA (reference sequence). CDR3 region: CSARGTGDEAFF. The CDR3 nucleotides are TGCAGTGCTAGAGGGACAGGGGATGAAGCTTTCTTT.

This clonotype was counted many times. V gene TRBV20-1 combines with J gene TRBJ2-3; unclear D gene. Germline V gene lookup returns CDR1 DFQATT and CDR2 SNEGSKA (reference sequence). Trimming took 6 bases from V and 0 from J, leaving 19 bases between them. The CDR3 covers 16 residues. The CDR3 here is CSASSPHGGSTDTQYF. Written as DNA, the CDR3 is TGCAGTGCAAGTTCCCCCCACGGCGGTAGCACAGATACGCAGTATTTT.

The chain has TRBV2 and TRBJ2-3, with 8 bases matching TRBD1. The CDR3 contains 15 residues. Germline loops: CDR1 SNHLY, CDR2 FYNNEI. Trimming took 4 bases from V and 0 from J; bases not matched to a gene: 3. The CDR3: CASSGDRGSTDTQYF. The CDR3 nucleotides are TGTGCCAGCAGTGGCGACAGGGGTAGCACAGATACGCAGTATTTT.

Only a few counts were recorded for this clonotype. The V gene is TRBV2, the J gene TRBJ2-2; D uncertain. Germline V lookup: CDR1 SNHLY, CDR2 FYNNEI. The ends were cut back, 2 bases at V and 4 bases at J, with 11 bases in the middle. The CDR3 contains 15 residues. As DNA, the CDR3 is TGTGCCAGCAGTGAAAAGTCAGCTATCACCGGGGAGCTGTTTTTT. This codes for CASSEKSAITGELFF. Full variable domain (rest looked up from reference TRBV2 and TRBJ2-2): EPEVTQTPSHQVTQMGQEVILRCVPISNHLYFYWYRQILGQKVEFLVSFYNNEISEKSEIFDDQFSVERPDGSNFTLKIRSTKLEDSAMYFCASSEKSAITGELFFGEGSRLTVL.

This clonotype was detected once. V is TRBV25-1 and J is TRBJ2-3, with 8 positions matching TRBD1. The CDR3 has 15 amino acids. V shed 4 bases, J shed 1 base, and the junction held 4 bases outside the gene matches. Per the germline V gene, CDR1 is MGHDK and CDR2 is SYGVNS. The DNA for the CDR3 is TGTGCCAGCAGTGGAGACAGGGGCCGCACAGATACGCAGTATTTT. It is translated as CASSGDRGRTDTQYF. The entire variable domain, with the rest obtained from reference TRBV25-1 and TRBJ2-3, is as follows: EADIYQTPRYLVIGTGKKITLECSQTMGHDKMYWYQQDPGMELHLIHYSYGVNSTEKGDLSSESTVSRIRTEHFPLTLESARPSHTSQYLCASSGDRGRTDTQYFGPGTRLTVL.

The chain joins TRBV12-3 or TRBV12-4 to TRBJ2-7, with a weak D call TRBD1 (7 bases). Between the trimmed V and J ends, which lost 3 bases and 4 bases, there was a span of 16 bases. This CDR3 is 15 amino acids long. The CDR3 sequence: CASSFVTGRNYEQYF. The CDR3 DNA reads TGTGCCAGCAGTTTTGTGACAGGGAGGAATTACGAGCAGTACTTC.

This clonotype was recorded a few times. The chain employs TRBV20-1 and TRBJ2-5; 13 bases line up with TRBD2. The CDR3 extends over 15 amino acids. V lost 4 bases, J lost 5 bases, and 7 bases stayed unmatched. CDR1 DFQATT and CDR2 SNEGSKA come from the germline V gene (reference sequence). The CDR3 loop is CSAITSGGAGETQYF. In DNA, the CDR3 is TGCAGTGCTATTACTAGCGGGGGGGCCGGGGAGACCCAGTACTTC.